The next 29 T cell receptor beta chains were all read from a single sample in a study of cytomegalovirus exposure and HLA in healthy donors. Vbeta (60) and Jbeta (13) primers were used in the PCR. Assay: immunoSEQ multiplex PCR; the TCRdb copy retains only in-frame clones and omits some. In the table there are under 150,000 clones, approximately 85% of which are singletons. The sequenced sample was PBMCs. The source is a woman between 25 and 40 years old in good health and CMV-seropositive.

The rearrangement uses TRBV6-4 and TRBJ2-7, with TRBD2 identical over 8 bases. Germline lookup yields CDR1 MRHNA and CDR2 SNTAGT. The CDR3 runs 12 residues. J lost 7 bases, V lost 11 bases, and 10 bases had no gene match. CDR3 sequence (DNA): TGTGCCGGCACCGGGACTAGAAATGAGCAGTACTTC. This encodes CAGTGTRNEQYF.

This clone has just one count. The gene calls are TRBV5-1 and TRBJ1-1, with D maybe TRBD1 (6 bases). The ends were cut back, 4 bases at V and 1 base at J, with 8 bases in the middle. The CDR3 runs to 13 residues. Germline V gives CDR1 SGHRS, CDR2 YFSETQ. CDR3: CASSEQGNTEAFF. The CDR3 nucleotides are TGCGCCAGCAGCGAACAGGGGAACACTGAAGCTTTCTTT. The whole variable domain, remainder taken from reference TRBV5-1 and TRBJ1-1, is KAGVTQTPRYLIKTRGQQVTLSCSPISGHRSVSWYQQTPGQGLQFLFEYFSETQRNKGNFPGRFSGRQFSNSRSEMNVSTLELGDSALYLCASSEQGNTEAFFGQGTRLTVV.

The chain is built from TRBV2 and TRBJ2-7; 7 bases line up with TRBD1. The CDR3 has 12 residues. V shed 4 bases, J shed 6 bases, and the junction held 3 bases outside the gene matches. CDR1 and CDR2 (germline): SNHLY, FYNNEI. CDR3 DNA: TGTGCCAGCAGTGGACAGGGATCCGAGCAGTACTTC. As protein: CASSGQGSEQYF.

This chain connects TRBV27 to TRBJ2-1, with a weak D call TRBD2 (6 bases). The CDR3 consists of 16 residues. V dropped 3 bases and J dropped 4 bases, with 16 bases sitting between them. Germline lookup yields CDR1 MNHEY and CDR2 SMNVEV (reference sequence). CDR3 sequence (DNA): TGTGCCAGCAGTTTGGGGGGTGGGACCCAATACAATGAGCAGTTCTTC. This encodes CASSLGGGTQYNEQFF.

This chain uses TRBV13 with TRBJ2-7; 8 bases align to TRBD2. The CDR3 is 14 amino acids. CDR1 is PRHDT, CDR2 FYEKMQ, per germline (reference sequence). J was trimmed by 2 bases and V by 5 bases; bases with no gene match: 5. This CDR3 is CASSAGGLAYEQYF. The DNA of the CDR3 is TGTGCCAGCAGCGCCGGGGGACTAGCCTACGAGCAGTACTTC.

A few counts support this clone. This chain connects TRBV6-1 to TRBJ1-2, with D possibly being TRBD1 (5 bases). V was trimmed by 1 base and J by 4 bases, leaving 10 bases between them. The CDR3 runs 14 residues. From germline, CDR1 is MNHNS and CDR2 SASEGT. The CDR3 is CASSEDRGVYGYTF. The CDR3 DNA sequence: TGTGCCAGCAGTGAAGATCGGGGGGTCTATGGCTACACCTTC.

CDR3 residues: CASSSRITSGQFGEQYF. The DNA of the CDR3 is TGTGCCAGCAGCTCTCGCATAACATCGGGACAGTTTGGGGAGCAGTACTTC. J is TRBJ2-7 and V is TRBV11-2; 7 bases are a match to TRBD1. V lost 4 bases, J lost 7 bases, and 19 bases stayed unmatched. CDR3 length: 17 amino acids. Germline assignment: CDR1 SGHAT and CDR2 FQNNGV.

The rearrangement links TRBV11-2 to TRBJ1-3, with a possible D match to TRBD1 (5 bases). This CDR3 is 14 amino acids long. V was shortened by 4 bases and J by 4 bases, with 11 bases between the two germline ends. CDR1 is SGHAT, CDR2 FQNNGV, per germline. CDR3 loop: CASSSGGAGNTIYF. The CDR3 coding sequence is TGTGCCAGCAGCTCGGGGGGTGCCGGAAACACCATATATTTT.

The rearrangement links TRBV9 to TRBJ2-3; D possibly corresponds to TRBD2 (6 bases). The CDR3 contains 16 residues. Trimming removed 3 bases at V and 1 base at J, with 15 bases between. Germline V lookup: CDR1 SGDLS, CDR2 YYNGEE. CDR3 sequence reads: CASSGRGGKGTDTQYF. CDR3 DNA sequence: TGTGCCAGCAGCGGGAGAGGCGGGAAGGGCACAGATACGCAGTATTTT.

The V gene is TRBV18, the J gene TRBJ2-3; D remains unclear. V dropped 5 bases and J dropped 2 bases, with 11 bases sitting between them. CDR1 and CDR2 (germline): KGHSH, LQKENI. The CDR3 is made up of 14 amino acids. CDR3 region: CASSITSATDTQYF. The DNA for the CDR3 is TGTGCCAGCTCAATTACGAGCGCCACAGATACGCAGTATTTT.

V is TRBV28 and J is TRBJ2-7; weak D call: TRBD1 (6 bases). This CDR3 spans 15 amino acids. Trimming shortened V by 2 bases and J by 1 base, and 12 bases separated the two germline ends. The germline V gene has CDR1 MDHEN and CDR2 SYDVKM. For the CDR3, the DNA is TGTGCCAGCAGTTTAACGGGACAAGGTTCCTACGAGCAGTACTTC. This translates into CASSLTGQGSYEQYF.

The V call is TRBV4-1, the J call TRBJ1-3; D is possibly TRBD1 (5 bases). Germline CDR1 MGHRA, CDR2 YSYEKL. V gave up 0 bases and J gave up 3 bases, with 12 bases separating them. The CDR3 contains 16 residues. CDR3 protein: CASSQEGRVGGNTIYF. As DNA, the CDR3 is TGCGCCAGCAGCCAAGAAGGCAGGGTCGGTGGAAACACCATATATTTT.

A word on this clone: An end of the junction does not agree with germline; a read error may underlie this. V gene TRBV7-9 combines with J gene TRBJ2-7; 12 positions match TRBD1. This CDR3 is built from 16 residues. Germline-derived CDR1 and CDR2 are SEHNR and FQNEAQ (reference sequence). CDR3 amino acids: CSSSHIPGTGGDEQYF. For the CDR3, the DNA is TGTTCCAGCAGCCATATTCCCGGGACAGGGGGCGACGAGCAGTACTTC.

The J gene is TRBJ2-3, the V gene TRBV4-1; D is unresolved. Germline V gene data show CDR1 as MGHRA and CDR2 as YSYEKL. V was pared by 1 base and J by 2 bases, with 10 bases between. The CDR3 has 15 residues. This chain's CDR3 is CASSQGVGVTDTQYF. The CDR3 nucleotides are TGCGCCAGCAGCCAAGGGGTGGGCGTCACAGATACGCAGTATTTT.

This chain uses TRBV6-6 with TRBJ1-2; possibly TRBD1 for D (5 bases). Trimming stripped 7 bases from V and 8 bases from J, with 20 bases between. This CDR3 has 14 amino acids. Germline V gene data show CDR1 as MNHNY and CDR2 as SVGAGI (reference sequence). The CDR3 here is CASNPVGPLGGYTF. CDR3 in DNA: TGTGCCAGCAACCCGGTGGGGCCCTTAGGCGGCTACACCTTC.

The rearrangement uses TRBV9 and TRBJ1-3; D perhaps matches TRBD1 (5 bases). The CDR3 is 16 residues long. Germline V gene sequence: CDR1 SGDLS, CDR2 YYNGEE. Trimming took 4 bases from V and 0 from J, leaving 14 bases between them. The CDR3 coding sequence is TGTGCCAGCAGCCCCCGGCAGGGCCACTCTGGAAACACCATATATTTT. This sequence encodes CASSPRQGHSGNTIYF.

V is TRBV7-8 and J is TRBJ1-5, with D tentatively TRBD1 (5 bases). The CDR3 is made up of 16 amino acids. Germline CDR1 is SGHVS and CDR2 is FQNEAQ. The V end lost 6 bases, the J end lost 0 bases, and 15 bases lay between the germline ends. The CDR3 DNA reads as TGTGCCAGCAGTTCCACAGGCACCTATAGCAATCAGCCCCAGCATTTT. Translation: CASSSTGTYSNQPQHF.

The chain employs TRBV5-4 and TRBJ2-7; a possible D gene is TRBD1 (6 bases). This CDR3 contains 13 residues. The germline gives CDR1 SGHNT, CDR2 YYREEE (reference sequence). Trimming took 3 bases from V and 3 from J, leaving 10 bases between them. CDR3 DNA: TGTGCCAGCAGCTCCGGGACAAGCTACGAGCAGTACTTC. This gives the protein CASSSGTSYEQYF.

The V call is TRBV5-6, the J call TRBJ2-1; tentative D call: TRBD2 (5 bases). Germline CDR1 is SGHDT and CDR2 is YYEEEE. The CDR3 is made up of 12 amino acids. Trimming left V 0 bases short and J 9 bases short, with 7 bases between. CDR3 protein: CASSLDAGEQFF. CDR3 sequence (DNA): TGTGCCAGCAGCTTGGATGCGGGTGAGCAGTTCTTC.

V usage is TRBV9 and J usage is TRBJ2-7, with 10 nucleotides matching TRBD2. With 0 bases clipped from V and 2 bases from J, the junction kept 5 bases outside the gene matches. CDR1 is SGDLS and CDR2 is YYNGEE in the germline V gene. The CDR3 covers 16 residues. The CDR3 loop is CASSVGGTSVTYEQYF. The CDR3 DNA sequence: TGTGCCAGCAGCGTAGGGGGGACTAGCGTCACCTACGAGCAGTACTTC.

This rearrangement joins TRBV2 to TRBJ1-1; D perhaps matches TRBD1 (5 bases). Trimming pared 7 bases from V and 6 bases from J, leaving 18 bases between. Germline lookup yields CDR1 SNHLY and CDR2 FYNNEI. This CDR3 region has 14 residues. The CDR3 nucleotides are TGTGCCAGCAAGTTGTTGGGGCAAGGATCTGAAGCTTTCTTT. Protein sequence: CASKLLGQGSEAFF.

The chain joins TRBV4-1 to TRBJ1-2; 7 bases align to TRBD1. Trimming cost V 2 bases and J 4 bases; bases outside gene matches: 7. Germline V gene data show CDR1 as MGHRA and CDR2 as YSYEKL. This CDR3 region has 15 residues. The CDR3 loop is CASSQRDSEGYGYTF. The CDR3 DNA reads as TGCGCCAGCAGCCAACGGGACAGCGAGGGCTATGGCTACACCTTC.

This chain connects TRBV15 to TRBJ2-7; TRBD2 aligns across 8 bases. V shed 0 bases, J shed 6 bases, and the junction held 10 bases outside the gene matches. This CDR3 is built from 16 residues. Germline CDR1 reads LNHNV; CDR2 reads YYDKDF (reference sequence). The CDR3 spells CATSRDKVSGGREQYF. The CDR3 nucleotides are TGTGCCACCAGCAGAGATAAGGTCTCGGGAGGGCGCGAGCAGTACTTC.

The CDR3 DNA sequence: TGTGCCTGGAGGTTAGCGGGCAGCTATGGCTACACCTTC. It specifies CAWRLAGSYGYTF. V and J are TRBV30 and TRBJ1-2; D not resolved. Trimming removed 3 bases from V and 4 bases from J, with 12 bases in between. CDR3 length: 13 amino acids. Germline CDR1 reads GTSNPN; CDR2 reads SVGIG (reference sequence).

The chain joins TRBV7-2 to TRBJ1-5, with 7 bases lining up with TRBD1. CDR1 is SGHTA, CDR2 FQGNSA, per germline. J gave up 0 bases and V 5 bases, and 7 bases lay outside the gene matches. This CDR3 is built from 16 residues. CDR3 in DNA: TGTGCCAGCAGCCTTCTACGGACAGGTAGCAATCAGCCCCAGCATTTT. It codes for CASSLLRTGSNQPQHF. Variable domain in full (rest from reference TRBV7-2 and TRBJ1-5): GAGVSQSPSNKVTEKGKDVELRCDPISGHTALYWYRQSLGQGLEFLIYFQGNSAPDKSGLPSDRFSAERTGGSVSTLTIQRTQQEDSAVYLCASSLLRTGSNQPQHFGDGTRLSIL.

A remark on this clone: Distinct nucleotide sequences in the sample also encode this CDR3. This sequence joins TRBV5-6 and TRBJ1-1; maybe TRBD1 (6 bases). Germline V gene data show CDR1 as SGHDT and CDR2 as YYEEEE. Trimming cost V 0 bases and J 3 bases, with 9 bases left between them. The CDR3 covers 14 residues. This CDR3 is CASSLVGGDTEAFF. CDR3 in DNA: TGTGCCAGCAGCTTGGTAGGGGGGGACACTGAAGCTTTCTTT.

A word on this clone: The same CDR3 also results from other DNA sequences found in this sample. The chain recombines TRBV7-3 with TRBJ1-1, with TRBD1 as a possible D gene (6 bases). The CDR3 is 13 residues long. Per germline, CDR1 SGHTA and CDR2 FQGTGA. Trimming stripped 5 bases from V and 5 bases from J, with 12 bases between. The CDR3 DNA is TGTGCCAGCAGCCTGGGAGGGGGGACTGAAGCTTTCTTT. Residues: CASSLGGGTEAFF.

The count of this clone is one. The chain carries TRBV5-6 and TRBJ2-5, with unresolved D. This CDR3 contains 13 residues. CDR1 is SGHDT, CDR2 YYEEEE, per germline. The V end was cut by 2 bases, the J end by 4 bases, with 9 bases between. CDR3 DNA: TGTGCCAGCAGCTTCTCAAGCACAGAGACCCAGTACTTC. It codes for CASSFSSTETQYF.

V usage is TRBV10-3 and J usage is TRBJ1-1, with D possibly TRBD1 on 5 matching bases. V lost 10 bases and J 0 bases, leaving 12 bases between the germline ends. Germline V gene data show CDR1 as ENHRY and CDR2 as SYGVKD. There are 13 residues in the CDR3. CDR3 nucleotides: TGTGCCAGCAGGGACTCTCTGAACACTGAAGCTTTCTTT. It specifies CASRDSLNTEAFF.